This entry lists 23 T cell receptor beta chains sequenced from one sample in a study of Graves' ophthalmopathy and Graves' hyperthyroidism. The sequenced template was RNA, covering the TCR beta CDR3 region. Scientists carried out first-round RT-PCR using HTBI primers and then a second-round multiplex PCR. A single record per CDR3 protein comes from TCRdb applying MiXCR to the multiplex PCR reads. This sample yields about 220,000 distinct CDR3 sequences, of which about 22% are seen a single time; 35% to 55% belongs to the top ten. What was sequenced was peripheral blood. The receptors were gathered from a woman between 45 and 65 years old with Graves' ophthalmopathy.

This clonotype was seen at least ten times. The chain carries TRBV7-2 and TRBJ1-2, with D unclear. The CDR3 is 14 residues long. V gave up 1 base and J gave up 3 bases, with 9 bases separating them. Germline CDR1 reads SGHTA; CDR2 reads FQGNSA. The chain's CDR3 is CASSLEDGYYGYTF. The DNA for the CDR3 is TGTGCCAGCAGCTTAGAGGACGGCTACTATGGCTACACCTTC.

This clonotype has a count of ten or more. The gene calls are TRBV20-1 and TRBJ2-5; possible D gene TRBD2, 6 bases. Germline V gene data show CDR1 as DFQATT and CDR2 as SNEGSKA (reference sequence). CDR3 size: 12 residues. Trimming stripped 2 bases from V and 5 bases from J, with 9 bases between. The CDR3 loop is CSARSGGETQYF. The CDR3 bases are TGCAGTGCTAGAAGTGGAGGGGAGACCCAGTACTTC.

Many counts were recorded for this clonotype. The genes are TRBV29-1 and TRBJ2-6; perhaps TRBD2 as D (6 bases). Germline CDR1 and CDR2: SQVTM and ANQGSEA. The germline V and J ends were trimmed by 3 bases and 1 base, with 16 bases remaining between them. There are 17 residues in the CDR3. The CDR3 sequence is CSVEEGLVESGANVLTF. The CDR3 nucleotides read TGCAGCGTTGAGGAGGGGTTGGTCGAATCTGGGGCCAACGTCCTGACTTTC.

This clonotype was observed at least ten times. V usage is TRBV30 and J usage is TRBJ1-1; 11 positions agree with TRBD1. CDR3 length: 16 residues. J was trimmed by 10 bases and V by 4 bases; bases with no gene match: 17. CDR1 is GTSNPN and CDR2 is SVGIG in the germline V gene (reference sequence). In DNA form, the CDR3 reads TGTGCCTGGACCTTAGACGGACAGGGGGCAAGGAGTTCAGCTTTCTTT. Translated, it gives CAWTLDGQGARSSAFF.

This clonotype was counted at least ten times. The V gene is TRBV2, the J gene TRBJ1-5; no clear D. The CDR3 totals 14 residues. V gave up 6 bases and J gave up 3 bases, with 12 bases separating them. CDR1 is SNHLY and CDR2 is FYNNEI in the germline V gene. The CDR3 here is CASSPIGLNQPQHF. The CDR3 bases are TGTGCCAGCAGCCCAATAGGCCTCAATCAGCCCCAGCATTTT.

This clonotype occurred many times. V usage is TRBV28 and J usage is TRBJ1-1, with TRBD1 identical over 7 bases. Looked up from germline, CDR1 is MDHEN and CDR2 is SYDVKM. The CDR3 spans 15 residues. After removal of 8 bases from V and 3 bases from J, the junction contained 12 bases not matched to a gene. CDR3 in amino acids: CASWSGWTGHTEAFF. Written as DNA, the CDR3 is TGTGCCAGCTGGTCCGGATGGACAGGACACACTGAAGCTTTCTTT.

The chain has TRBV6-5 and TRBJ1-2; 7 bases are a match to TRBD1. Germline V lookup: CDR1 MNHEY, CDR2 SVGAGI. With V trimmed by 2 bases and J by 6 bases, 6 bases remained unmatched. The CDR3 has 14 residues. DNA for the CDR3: TGTGCCAGCAGTTACCCGGGACAGAAACATGGCTACACCTTC. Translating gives CASSYPGQKHGYTF.

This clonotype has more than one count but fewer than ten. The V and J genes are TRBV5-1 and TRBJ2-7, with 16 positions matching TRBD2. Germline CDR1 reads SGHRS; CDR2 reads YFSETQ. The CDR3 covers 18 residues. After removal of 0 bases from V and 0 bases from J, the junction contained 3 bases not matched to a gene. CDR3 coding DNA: TGCGCCAGCAGCTTGGCGGGACTAGCGGGAGGGCACTCCTACGAGCAGTACTTC. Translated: CASSLAGLAGGHSYEQYF.

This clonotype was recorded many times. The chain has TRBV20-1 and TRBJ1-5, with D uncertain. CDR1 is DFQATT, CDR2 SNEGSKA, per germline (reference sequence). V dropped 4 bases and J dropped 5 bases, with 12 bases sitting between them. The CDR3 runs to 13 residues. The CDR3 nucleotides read TGCAGTGCTACAGGAATTAGACATCAGCCCCAGCATTTT. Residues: CSATGIRHQPQHF.

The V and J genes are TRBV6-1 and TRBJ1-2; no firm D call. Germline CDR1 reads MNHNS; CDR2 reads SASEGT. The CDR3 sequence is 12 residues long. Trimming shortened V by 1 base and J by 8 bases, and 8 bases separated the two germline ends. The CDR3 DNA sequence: TGTGCCAGCAGTGAAGGAACCTGGGGCTACACCTTC. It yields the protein CASSEGTWGYTF.

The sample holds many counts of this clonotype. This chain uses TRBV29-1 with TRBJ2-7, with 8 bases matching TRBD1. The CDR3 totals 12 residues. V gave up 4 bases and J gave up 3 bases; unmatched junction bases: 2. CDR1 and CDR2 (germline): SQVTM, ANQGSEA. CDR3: CSVGQGLYEQYF. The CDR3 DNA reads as TGCAGCGTTGGACAGGGGCTCTACGAGCAGTACTTC.

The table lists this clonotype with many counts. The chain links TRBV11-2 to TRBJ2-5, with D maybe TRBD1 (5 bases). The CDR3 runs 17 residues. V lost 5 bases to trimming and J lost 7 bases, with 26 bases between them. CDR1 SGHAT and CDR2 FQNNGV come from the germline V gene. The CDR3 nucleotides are TGTGCCAGCAGCCCCAGAGGACATGAGATTATTTTTGGGACCCAGTACTTC. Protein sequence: CASSPRGHEIIFGTQYF. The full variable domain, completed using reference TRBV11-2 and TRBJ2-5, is EAGVAQSPRYKIIEKRQSVAFWCNPISGHATLYWYQQILGQGPKLLIQFQNNGVVDDSQLPKDRFSAERLKGVDSTLKIQPAKLEDSAVYLCASSPRGHEIIFGTQYFGPGTRLLVL.

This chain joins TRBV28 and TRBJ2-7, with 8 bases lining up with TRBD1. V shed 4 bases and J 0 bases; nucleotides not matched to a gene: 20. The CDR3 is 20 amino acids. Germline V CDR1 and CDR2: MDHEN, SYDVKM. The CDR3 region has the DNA TGTGCCAGCAGTTCCCCGTCTCCCGGGACAGGCACGATAAGCTCCTACGAGCAGTACTTC. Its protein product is CASSSPSPGTGTISSYEQYF.

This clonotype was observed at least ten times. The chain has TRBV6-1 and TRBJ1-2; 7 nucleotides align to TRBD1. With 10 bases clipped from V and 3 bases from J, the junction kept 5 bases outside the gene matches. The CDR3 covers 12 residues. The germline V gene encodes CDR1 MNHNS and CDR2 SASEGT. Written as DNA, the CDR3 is TGTGCCACCGACAGGGCGGACTATGGCTACACCTTC. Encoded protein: CATDRADYGYTF.

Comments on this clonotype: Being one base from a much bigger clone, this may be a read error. In nucleotides, the CDR3 is TGTGCCACCTCAACTAGGGGGACAGCCTCCTGCGAGCAGTACTTC. It codes for CATSTRGTASCEQYF. The chain carries TRBV19 and TRBJ2-7; 7 bases agree with TRBD1. The CDR3 contains 15 residues. The germline V gene encodes CDR1 LNHDA and CDR2 SQIVND (reference sequence).

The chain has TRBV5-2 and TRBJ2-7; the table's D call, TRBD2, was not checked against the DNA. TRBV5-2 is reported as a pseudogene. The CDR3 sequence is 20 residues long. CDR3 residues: CASNSLRGRIESGGVYEQYF. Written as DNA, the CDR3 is TGTGCCAGCAACTCCTTACGTGGCAGGATAGAATCCGGGGGGGTCTACGAGCAGTACTTC.

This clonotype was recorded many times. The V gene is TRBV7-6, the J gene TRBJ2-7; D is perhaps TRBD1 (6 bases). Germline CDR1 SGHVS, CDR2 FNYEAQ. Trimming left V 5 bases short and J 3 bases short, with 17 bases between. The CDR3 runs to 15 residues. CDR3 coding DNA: TGTGCCAGCAGCCCTTCGCCGGGACAACGCTACGAGCAGTACTTC. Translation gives CASSPSPGQRYEQYF.

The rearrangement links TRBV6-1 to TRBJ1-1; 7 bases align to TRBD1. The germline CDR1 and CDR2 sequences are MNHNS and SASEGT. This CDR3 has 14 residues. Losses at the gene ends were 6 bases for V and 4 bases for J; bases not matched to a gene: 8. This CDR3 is CASRSGQQTTEAFF. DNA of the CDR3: TGTGCCAGCAGATCGGGACAGCAGACCACTGAAGCTTTCTTT.

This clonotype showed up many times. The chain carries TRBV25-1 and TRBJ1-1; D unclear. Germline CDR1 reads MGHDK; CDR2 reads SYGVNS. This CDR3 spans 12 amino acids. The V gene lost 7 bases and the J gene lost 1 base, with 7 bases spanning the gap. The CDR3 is CASNRGNTEAFF. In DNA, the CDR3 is TGTGCCAGCAATAGAGGGAACACTGAAGCTTTCTTT.

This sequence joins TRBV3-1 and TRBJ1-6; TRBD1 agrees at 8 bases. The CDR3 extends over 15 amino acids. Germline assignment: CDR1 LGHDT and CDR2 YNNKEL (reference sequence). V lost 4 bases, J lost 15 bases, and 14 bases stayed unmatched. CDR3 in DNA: TGTGCCAGCAGCCGTTCCGGGACAGGCCTACGCATCCTCCACTTT. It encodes CASSRSGTGLRILHF.

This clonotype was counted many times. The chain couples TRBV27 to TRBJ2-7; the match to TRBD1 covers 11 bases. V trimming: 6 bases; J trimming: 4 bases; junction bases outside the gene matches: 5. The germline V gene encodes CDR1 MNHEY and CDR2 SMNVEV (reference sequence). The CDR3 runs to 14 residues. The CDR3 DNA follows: TGTGCCAGCAGGAGGACAGGGGGCGCGTACGAGCAGTACTTC. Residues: CASRRTGGAYEQYF.

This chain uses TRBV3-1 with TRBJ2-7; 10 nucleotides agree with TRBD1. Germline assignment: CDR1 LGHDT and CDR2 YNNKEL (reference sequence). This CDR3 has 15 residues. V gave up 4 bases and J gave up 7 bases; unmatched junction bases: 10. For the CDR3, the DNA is TGTGCCAGCAGCCTATCCGGGACAGGGGATGTGGAGCAGTACTTC. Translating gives CASSLSGTGDVEQYF.

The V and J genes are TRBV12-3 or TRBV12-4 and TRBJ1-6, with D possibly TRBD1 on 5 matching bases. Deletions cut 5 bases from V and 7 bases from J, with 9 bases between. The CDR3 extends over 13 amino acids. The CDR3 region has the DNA TGTGCCAGCAGTCCGACAGTCAATTCACCCCTCCACTTT. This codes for CASSPTVNSPLHF.